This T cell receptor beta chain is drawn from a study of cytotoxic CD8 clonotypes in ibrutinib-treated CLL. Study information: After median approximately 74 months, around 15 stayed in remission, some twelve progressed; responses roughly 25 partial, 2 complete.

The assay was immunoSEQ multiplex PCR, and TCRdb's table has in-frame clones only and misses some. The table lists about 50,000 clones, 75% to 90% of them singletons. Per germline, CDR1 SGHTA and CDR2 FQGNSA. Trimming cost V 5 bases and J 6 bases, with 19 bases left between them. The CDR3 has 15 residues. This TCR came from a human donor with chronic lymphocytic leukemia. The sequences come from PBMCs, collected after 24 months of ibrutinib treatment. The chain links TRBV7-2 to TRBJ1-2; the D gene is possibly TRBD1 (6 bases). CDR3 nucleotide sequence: TGTGCCAGCAGCAAACGGATGGACAGCCGAGATGGCTACACCTTC. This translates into CASSKRMDSRDGYTF. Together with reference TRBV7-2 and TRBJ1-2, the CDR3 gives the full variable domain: GAGVSQSPSNKVTEKGKDVELRCDPISGHTALYWYRQSLGQGLEFLIYFQGNSAPDKSGLPSDRFSAERTGGSVSTLTIQRTQQEDSAVYLCASSKRMDSRDGYTFGSGTRLTVV.